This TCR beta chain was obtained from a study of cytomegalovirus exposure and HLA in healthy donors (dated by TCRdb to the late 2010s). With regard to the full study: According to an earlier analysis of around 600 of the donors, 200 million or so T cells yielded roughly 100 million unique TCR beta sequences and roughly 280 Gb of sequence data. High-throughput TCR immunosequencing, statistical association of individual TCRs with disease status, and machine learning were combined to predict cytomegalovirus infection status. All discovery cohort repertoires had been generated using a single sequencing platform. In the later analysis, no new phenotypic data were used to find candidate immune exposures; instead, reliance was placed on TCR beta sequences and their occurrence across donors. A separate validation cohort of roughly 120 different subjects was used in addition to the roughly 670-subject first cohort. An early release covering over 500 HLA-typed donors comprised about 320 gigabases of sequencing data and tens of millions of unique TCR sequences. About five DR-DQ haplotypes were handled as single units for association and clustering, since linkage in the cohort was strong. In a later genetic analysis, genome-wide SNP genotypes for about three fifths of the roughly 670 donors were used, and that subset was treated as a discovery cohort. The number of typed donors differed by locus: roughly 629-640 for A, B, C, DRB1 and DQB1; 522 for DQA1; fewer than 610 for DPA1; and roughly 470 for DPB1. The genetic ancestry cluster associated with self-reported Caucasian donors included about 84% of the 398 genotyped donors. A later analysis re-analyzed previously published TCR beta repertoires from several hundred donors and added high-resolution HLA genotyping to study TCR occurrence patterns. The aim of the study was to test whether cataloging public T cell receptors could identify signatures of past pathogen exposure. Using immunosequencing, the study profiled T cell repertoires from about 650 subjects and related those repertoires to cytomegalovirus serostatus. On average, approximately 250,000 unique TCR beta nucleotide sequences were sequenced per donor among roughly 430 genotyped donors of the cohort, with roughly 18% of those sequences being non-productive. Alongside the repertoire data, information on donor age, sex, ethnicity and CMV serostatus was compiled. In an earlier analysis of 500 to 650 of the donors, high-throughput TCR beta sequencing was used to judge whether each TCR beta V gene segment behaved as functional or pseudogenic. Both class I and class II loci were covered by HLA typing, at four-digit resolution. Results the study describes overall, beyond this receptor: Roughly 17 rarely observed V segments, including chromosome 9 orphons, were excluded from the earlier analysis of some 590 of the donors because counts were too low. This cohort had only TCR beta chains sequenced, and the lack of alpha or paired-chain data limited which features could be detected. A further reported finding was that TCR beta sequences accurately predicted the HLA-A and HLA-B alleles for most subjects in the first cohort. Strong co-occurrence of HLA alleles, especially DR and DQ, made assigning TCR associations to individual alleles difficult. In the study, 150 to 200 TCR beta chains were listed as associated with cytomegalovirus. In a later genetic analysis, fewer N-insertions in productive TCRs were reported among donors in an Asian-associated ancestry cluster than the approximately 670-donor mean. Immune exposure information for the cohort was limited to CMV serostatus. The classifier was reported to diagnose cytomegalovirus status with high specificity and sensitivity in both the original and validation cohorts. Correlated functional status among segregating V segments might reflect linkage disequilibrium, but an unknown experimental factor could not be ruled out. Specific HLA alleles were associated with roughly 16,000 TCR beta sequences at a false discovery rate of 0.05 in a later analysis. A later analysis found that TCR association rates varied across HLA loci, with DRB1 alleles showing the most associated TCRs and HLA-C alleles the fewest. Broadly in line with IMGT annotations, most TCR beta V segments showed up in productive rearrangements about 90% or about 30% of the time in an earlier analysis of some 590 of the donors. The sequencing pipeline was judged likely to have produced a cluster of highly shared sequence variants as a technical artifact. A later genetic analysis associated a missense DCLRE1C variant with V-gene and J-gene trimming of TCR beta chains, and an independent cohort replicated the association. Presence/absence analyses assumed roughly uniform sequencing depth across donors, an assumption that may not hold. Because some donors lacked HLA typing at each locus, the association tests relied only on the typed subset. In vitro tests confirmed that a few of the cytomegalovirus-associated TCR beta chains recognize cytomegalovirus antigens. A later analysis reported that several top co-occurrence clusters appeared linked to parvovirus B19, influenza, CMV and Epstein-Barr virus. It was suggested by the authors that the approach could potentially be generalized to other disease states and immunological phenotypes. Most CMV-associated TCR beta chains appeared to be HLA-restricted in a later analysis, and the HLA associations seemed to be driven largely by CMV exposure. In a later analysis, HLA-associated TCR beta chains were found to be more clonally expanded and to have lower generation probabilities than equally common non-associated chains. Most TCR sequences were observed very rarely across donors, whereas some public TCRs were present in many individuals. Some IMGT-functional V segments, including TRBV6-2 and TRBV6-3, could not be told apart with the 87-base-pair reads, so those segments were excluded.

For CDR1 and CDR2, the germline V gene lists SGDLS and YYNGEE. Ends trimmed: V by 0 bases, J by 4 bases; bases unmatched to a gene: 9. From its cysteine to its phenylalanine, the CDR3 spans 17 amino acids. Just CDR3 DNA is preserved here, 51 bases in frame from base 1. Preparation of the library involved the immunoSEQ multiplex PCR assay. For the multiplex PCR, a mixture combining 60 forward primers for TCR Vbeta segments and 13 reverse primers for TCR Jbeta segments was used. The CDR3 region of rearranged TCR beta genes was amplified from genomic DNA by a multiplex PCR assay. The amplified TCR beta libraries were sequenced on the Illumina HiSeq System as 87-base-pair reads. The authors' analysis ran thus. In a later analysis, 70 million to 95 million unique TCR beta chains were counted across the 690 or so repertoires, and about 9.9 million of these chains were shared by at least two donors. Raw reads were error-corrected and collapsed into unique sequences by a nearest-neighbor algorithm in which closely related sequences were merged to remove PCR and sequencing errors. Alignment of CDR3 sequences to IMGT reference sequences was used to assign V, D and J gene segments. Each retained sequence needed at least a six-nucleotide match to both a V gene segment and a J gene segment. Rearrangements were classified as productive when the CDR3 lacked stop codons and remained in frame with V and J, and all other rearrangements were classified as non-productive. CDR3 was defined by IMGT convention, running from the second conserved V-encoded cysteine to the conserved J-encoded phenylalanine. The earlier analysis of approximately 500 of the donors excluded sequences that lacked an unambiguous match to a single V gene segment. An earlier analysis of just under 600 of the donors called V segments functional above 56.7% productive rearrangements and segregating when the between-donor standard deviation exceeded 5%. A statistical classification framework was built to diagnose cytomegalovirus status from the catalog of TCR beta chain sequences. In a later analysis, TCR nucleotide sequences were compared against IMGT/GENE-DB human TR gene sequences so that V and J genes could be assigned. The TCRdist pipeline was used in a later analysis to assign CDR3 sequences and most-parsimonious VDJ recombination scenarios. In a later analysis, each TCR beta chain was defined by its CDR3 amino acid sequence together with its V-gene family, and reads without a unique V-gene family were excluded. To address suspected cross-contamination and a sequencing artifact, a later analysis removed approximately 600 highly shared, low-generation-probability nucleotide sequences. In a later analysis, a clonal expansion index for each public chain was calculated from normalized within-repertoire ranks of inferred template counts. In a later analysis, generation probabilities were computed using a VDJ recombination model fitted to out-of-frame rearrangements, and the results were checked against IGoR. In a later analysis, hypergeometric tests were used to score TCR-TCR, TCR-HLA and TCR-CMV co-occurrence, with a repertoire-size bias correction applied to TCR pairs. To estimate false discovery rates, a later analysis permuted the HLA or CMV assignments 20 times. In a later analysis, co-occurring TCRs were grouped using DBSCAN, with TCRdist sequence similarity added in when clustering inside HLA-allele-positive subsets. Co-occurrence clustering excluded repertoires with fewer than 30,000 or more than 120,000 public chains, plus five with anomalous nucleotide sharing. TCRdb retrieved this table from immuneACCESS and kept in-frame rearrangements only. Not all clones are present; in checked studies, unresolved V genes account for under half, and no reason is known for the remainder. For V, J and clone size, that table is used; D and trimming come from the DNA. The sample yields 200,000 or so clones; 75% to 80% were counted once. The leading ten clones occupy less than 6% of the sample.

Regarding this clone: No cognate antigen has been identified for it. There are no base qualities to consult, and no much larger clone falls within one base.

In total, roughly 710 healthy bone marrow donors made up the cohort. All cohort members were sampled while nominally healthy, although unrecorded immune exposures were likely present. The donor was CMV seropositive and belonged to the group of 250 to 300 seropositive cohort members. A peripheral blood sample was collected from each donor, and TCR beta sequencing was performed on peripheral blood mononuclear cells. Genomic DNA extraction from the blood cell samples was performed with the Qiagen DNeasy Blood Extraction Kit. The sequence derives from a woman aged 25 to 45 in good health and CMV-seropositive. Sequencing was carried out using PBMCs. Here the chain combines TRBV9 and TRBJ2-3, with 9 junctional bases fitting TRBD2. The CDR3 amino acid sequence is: CASSVGRGGQSPDTQYF. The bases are TGTGCCAGCAGCGTAGGGCGGGGGGGGCAGAGCCCAGATACGCAGTATTTT.